This TCR beta chain was recorded in a study of cytomegalovirus exposure and HLA in healthy donors. About the study: The study's early data release held tens of millions of unique TCRs from HLA-typed donors.

The study, taken as a whole, reports: TCR sequences were mostly rare, though some public TCRs occurred in many donors. An Asian-associated ancestry cluster reportedly showed fewer N-insertions than the roughly 670-donor mean in a later analysis.

The PCR had 60 Vbeta and 13 Jbeta primers. The assay was immunoSEQ multiplex PCR, and TCRdb's table has in-frame clones only and misses some. The data hold approximately 240,000 clones, with 80% to 90% observed a single time. CDR1 and CDR2 (germline): ENHRY, SYGVKD. The CDR3 consists of 13 residues. The V gene end was trimmed by 10 bases and the J gene end by 4 bases; junction bases not matched to a gene: 6. As for this clone: Its cognate antigen is unknown.

This chain joins TRBV10-3 and TRBJ2-1; 8 nucleotides line up with TRBD2. This receptor was obtained from a young woman in good health and CMV-seronegative. The specimen sequenced was PBMCs. CDR3 DNA sequence: TGTGCCACCTCGGGACTAGGGTACAATGAGCAGTTCTTC. Residues: CATSGLGYNEQFF.